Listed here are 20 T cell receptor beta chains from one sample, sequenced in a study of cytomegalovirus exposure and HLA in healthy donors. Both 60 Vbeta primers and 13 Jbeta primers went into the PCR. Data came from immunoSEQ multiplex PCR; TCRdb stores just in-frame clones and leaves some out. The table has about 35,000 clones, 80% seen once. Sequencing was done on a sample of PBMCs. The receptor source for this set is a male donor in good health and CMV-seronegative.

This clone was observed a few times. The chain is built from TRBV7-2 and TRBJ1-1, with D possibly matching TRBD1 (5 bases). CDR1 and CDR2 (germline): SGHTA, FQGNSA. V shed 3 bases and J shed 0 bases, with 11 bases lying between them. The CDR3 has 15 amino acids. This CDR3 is CASSFLLGLNTEAFF. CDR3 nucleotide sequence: TGTGCCAGCAGCTTCCTCTTGGGGCTGAACACTGAAGCTTTCTTT. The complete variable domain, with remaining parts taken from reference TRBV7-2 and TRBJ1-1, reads GAGVSQSPSNKVTEKGKDVELRCDPISGHTALYWYRQSLGQGLEFLIYFQGNSAPDKSGLPSDRFSAERTGGSVSTLTIQRTQQEDSAVYLCASSFLLGLNTEAFFGQGTRLTVV.

The CDR3 reads CSGGQGGYEQYF. The CDR3, as DNA: TGCAGCGGGGGACAGGGAGGCTACGAGCAGTACTTC. V and J are TRBV29-1 and TRBJ2-7; 9 nucleotides match TRBD1. The V gene's germline CDR1 is SQVTM and CDR2 ANQGSEA. V trimming: 7 bases; J trimming: 3 bases; junction bases outside the gene matches: 4. The CDR3 sequence is 12 residues long.

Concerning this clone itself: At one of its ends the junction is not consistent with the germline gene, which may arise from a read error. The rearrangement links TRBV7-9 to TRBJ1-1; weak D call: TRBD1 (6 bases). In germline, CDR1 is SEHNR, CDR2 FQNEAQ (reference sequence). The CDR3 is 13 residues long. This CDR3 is CASSLQGNAEAFF. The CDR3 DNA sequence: TGTGCCAGCAGCCTGCAGGGGAACGCTGAAGCTTTCTTT.

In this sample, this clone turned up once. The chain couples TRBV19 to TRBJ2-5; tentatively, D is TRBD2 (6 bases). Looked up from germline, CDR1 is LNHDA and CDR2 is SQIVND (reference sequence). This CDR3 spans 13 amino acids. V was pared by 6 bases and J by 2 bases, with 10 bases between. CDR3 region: CASSRLEQETQYF. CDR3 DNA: TGTGCCAGTAGCCGACTAGAACAAGAGACCCAGTACTTC.

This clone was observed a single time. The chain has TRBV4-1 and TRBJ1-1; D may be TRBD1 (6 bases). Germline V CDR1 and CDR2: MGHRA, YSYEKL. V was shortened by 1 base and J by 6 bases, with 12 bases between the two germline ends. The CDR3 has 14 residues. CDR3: CASSQVGRGAEAFF. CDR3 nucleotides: TGCGCCAGCAGCCAAGTGGGGAGGGGGGCTGAAGCTTTCTTT.

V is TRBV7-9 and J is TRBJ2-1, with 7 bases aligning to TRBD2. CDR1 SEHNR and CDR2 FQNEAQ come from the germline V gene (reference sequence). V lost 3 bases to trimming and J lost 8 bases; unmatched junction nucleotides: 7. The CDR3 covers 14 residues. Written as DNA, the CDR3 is TGTGCCAGCAGCTTTTGGCTCCGGGGGGATGAGCAGTTCTTC. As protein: CASSFWLRGDEQFF.

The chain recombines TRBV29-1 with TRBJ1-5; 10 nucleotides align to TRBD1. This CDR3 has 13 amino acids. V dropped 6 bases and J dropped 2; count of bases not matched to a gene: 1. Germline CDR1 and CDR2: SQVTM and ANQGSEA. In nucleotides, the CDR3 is TGCAGCGTCGGACAGGGGGGCAATCAGCCCCAGCATTTT. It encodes CSVGQGGNQPQHF. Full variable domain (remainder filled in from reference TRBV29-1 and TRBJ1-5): SAVISQKPSRDICQRGTSLTIQCQVDSQVTMMFWYRQQPGQSLTLIATANQGSEATYESGFVIDKFPISRPNLTFSTLTVSNMSPEDSSIYLCSVGQGGNQPQHFGDGTRLSIL.

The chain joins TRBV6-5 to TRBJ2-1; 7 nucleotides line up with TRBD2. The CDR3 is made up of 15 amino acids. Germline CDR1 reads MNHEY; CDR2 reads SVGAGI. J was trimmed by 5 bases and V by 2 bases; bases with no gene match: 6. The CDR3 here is CASSYIREADNEQFF. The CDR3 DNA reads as TGTGCCAGCAGTTACATCCGGGAGGCCGACAATGAGCAGTTCTTC.

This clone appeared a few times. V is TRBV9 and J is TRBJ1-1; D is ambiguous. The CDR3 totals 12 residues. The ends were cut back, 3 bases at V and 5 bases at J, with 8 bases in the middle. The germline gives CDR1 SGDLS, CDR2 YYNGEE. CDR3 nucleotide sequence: TGTGCCAGCAGCGCCGGGGAAACTGAAGCTTTCTTT. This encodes CASSAGETEAFF.

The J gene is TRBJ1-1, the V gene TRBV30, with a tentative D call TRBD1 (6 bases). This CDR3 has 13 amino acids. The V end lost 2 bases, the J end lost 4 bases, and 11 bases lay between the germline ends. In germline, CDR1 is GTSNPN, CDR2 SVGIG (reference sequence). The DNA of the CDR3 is TGTGCCTGGAGTAGGGGGGGTGGCACTGAAGCTTTCTTT. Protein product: CAWSRGGGTEAFF. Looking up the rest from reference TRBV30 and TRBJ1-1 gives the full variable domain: SQTIHQWPATLVQPVGSPLSLECTVEGTSNPNLYWYRQAAGRGLQLLFYSVGIGQISSEVPQNLSASRPQDRQFILSSKKLLLSDSGFYLCAWSRGGGTEAFFGQGTRLTVV.

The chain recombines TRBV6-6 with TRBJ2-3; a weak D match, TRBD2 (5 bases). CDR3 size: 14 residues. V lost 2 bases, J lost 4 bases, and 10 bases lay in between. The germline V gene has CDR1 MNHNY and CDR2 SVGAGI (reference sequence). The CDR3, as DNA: TGTGCCAGCAGTTACACTGGACTCCCAGATACGCAGTATTTT. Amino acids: CASSYTGLPDTQYF.

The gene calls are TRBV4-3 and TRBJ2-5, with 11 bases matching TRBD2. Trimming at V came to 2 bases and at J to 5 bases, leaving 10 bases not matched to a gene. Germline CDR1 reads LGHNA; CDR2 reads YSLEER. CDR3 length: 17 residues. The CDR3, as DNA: TGCGCCAGCAGCCAACACGTCACTAGCGGGAGTGGGGAGACCCAGTACTTC. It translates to CASSQHVTSGSGETQYF.

The CDR3 here is CAWGGQGDSPLHF. CDR3 nucleotide sequence: TGTGCCTGGGGGGGACAGGGGGATTCACCCCTCCACTTT. J is TRBJ1-6 and V is TRBV2; 11 nucleotides align to TRBD1. Unmatched junction bases numbered 5, after V lost 11 bases and J lost 8 bases. Per germline, CDR1 SNHLY and CDR2 FYNNEI. This CDR3 has 13 amino acids.

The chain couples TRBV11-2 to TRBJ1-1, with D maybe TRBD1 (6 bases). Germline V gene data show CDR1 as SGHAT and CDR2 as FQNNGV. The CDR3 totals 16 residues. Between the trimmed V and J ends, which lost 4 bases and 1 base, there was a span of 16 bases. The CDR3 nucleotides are TGTGCCAGCAGCTCCGGACAGAACCAGCGGAACACTGAAGCTTTCTTT. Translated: CASSSGQNQRNTEAFF.

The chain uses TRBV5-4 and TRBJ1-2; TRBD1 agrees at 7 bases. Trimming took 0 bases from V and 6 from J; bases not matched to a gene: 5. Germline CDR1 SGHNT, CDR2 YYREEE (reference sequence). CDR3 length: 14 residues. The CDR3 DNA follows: TGTGCCAGCAGCTTGGGATACAGGGGTCATGGCTACACCTTC. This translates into CASSLGYRGHGYTF.

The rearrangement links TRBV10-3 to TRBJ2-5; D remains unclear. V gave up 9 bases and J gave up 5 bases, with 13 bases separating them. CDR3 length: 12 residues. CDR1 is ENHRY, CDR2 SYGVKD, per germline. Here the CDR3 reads CAIAALKETQYF. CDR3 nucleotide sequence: TGTGCCATTGCGGCCCTCAAGGAGACCCAGTACTTC.

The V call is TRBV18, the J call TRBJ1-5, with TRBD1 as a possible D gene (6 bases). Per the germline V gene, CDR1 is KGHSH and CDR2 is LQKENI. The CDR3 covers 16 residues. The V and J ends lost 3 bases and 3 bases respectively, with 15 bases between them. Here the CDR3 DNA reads TGTGCCAGCTCACCCCTGGGGGCAGGGAACAATCAGCCCCAGCATTTT. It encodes CASSPLGAGNNQPQHF.

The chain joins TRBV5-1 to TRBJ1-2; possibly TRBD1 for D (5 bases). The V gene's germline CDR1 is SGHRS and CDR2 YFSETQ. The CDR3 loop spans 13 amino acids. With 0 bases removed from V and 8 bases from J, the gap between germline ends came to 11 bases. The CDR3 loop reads CASSLALGGGYTF. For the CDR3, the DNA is TGCGCCAGCAGCTTGGCCCTGGGGGGAGGCTACACCTTC. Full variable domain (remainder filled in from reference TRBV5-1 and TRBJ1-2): KAGVTQTPRYLIKTRGQQVTLSCSPISGHRSVSWYQQTPGQGLQFLFEYFSETQRNKGNFPGRFSGRQFSNSRSEMNVSTLELGDSALYLCASSLALGGGYTFGSGTRLTVV.

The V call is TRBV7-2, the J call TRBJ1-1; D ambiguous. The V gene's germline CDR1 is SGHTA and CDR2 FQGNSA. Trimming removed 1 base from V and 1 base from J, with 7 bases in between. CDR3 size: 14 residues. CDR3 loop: CASSLVSGNTEAFF. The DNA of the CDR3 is TGTGCCAGCAGCTTAGTTTCCGGGAACACTGAAGCTTTCTTT.

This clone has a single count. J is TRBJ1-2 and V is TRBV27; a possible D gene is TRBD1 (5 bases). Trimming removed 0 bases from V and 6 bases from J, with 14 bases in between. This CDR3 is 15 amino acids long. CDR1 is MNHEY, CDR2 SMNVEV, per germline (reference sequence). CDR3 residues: CASSLSQAALDGYTF. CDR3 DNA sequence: TGTGCCAGCAGTTTATCACAGGCGGCGTTAGATGGCTACACCTTC.